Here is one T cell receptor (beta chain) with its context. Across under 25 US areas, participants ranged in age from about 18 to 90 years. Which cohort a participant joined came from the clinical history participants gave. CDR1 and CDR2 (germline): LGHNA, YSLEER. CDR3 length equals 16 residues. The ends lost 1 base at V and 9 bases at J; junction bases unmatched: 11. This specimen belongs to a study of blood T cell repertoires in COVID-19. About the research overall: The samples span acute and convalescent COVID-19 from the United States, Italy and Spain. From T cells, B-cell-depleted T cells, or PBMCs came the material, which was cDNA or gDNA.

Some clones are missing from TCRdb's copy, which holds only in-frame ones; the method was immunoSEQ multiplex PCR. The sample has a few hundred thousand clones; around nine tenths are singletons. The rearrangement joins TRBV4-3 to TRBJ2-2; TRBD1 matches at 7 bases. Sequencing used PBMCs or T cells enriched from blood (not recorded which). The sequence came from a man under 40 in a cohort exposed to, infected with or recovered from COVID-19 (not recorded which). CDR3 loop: CASSQGGAGGERELFF. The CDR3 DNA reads TGCGCCAGCAGCCAAGGTGGGGCAGGGGGTGAAAGGGAGCTGTTTTTT.